The source of this TCR beta chain is a study of CD4 T cells in relation to SARS-CoV-2 and coronaviruses. A few counts support this clone. The antigen remains unidentified. The CDR3 runs to 15 residues. CDR1 MGHRA and CDR2 YSYEKL come from the germline V gene. The V gene end was trimmed by 4 bases and the J gene end by 2 bases; junction bases not matched to a gene: 7. Measured with immunoSEQ multiplex PCR; TCRdb has only the in-frame clones, and not every one. The table lists 20,000 to 30,000 clones, around 80% of them singletons. Before the COVID-19 pandemic, during about 2011-2019, CD4+ T cells were taken from unexposed donors. CD4+ T cells were isolated from the cells after roughly 11 days of culture. Each well had approximately 2.2 million PBMCs in approximately 5.1% human AB serum with IL-2.

The sequenced sample consisted of CD4+ T cells from PBMCs, cultured in vitro. The receptor's source is a human donor in good health. The chain has TRBV4-1 and TRBJ2-5, with 7 bases fitting TRBD1. CDR3 nucleotides: TGCGCCAGCAGCCCGTTACGGGACAGTCAAGAGACCCAGTACTTC. This encodes CASSPLRDSQETQYF.